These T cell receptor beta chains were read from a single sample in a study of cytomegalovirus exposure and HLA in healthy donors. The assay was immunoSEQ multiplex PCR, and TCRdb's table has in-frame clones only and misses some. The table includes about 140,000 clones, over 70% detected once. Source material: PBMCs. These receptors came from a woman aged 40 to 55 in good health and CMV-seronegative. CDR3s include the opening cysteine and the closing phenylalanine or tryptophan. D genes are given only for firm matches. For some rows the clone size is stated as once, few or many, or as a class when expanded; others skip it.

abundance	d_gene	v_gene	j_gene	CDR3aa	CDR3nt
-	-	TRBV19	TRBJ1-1	CASSIDRRGNTEAFF	TGTGCCAGTAGTATAGATAGGCGAGGCAACACTGAAGCTTTCTTT
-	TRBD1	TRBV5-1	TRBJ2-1	CASTPGTGGEGQFF	TGCGCCAGCACCCCCGGGACAGGGGGCGAGGGGCAGTTCTTC
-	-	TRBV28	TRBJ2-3	CASQKHTQYF	TGTGCCAGCCAGAAACATACGCAGTATTTT
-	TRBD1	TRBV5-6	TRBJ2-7	CASSESQTYRGDISYEQYF	TGTGCCAGCAGCGAAAGTCAAACTTACAGGGGCGATATTTCCTACGAGCAGTACTTC
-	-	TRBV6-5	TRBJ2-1	CASRKGEGTYNEQFF	TGTGCCAGCAGAAAGGGGGAGGGGACCTACAATGAGCAGTTCTTC
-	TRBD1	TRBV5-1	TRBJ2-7	CASSLLTAGGTYEQYF	TGCGCCAGCAGCTTGCTTACTGCAGGGGGTACCTACGAGCAGTACTTC
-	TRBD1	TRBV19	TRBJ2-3	CASSSGGMFRGATQYF	TGTGCCAGTAGTTCAGGGGGCATGTTTCGTGGAGCTACGCAGTATTTT
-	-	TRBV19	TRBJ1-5	CASTPGEGVQPQHF	TGTGCCAGTACCCCCGGAGAGGGCGTTCAGCCCCAGCATTTT
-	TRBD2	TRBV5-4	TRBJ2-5	CASSPELAGGQETQYF	TGTGCCAGCAGCCCGGAACTAGCGGGAGGGCAAGAGACCCAGTACTTC
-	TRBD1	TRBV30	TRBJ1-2	CAWESGQGIFYGYTF	TGTGCCTGGGAATCCGGACAGGGCATCTTCTATGGCTACACCTTC
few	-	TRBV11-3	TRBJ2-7	CASSLAPNEQYF	TGTGCCAGCAGCTTAGCGCCTAACGAGCAGTACTTC
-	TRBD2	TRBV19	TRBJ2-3	CASSFHLLAGLTDTQYF	TGTGCCAGTAGCTTCCATCTACTAGCGGGCCTCACAGATACGCAGTATTTT
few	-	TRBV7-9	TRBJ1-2	CASSSNRDGYTF	TGTGCCAGCAGCTCGAACAGGGATGGCTACACCTTC
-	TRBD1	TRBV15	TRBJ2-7	CATSRDREYEQYF	TGTGCCACCAGCCGTGACAGGGAGTACGAGCAGTACTTC
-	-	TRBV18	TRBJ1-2	CASSPPGGLNYGYTF	TGTGCCAGCTCACCACCAGGCGGGTTAAACTATGGCTACACCTTC
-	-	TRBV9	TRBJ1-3	CASSVAGSGNTIYF	TGTGCCAGCAGCGTAGCAGGGTCTGGAAACACCATATATTTT
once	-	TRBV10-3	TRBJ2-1	CAISKNSGNINEQFF	TGTGCCATCAGTAAGAACAGTGGAAACATTAATGAGCAGTTCTTC
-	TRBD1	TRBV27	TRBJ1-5	CASSPTLTGISNQPQHF	TGTGCCAGCAGTCCTACCTTGACAGGGATAAGCAATCAGCCCCAGCATTTT
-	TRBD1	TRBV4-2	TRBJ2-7	CASRLNDRGFYEQYF	TGTGCCAGCAGACTCAATGACAGGGGTTTCTACGAGCAGTACTTC
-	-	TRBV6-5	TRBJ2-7	CVVRSLSYEQYF	TGTGTGGTTAGGAGCCTCTCCTACGAGCAGTACTTC
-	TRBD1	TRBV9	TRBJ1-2	CASSGQQGAVTNYGYTF	TGTGCCAGCAGCGGCCAACAGGGGGCCGTAACTAACTATGGCTACACCTTC
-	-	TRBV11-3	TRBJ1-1	CASSLTDTEAFF	TGTGCCAGCAGCTTAACGGACACTGAAGCTTTCTTT
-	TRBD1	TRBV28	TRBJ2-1	CASSFPLTRQGSSYNEQFF	TGTGCCAGCAGTTTCCCATTGACCCGACAGGGTTCAAGCTACAATGAGCAGTTCTTC
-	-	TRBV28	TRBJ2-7	CASFTRGREQYF	TGTGCCAGCTTTACCAGGGGTCGCGAGCAGTACTTC
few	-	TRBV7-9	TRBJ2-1	CASSFVVGRGNEQFF	TGTGCCAGCAGCTTCGTAGTTGGGCGAGGGAATGAGCAGTTCTTC
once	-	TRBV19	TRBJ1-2	CASSYAVYGYTF	TGTGCCAGTAGTTACGCGGTCTATGGCTACACCTTC
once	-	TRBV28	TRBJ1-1	CASRINVNTEAFF	TGTGCCAGTAGAATAAATGTGAACACTGAAGCTTTCTTT
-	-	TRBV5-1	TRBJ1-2	CASSLGDTSTTSYVYTF	TGCGCCAGCAGCTTGGGGGACACCTCCACCACGAGCTATGTCTACACCTTC
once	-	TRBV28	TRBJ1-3	CASSLGGAPGNTIYF	TGTGCCAGCAGTTTAGGGGGGGCGCCGGGAAACACCATATATTTT
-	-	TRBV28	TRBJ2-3	CASSTGTGTTDTQYF	TGTGCCAGCAGCACAGGAACAGGGACAACAGATACGCAGTATTTT
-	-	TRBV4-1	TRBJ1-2	CASSQDYGGSIINYGYTF	TGCGCCAGCAGCCAAGATTACGGGGGGTCAATTATAAACTATGGCTACACCTTC
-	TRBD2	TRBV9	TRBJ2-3	CASSPAGTSGGVTDTQYF	TGTGCCAGCAGCCCCGCCGGGACTAGCGGGGGCGTCACAGATACGCAGTATTTT
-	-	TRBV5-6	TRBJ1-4	CASSLWAAATNEKLFF	TGTGCCAGCAGCTTATGGGCAGCTGCAACTAATGAAAAACTGTTTTTT
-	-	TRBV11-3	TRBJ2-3	CASSPGGTADTQYF	TGTGCCAGCAGCCCAGGAGGTACCGCAGATACGCAGTATTTT
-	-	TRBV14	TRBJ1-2	CASSHGNSRWSYTF	TGTGCCAGCAGCCACGGCAACAGCCGCTGGAGCTACACCTTC
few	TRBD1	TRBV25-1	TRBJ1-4	CASSGTGGEEKLFF	TGTGCCAGCAGCGGGACAGGGGGCGAAGAAAAACTGTTTTTT
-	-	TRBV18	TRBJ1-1	CASSPMTQVAFF	TGTGCCAGCTCACCAATGACACAGGTAGCTTTCTTT
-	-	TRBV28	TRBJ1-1	CASRRLSEGGGTEAFF	TGTGCCAGCAGACGATTAAGTGAGGGTGGAGGCACTGAAGCTTTCTTT
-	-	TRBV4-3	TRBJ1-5	CASSQDRHSNQPQHF	TGCGCCAGCAGCCAAGACAGGCATAGCAATCAGCCCCAGCATTTT
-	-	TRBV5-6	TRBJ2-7	CASSLGQNYEQYF	TGTGCCAGCAGCTTGGGACAGAACTACGAGCAGTACTTC
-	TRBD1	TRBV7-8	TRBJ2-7	CASSLGWDSKSYEQYF	TGTGCCAGCAGCTTAGGGTGGGACAGTAAATCCTACGAGCAGTACTTC
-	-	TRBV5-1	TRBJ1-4	CASSLDSNNEKLFF	TGCGCCAGCAGCTTGGACAGCAATAATGAAAAACTGTTTTTT
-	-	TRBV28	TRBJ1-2	CASSLLVGAYGYTF	TGTGCCAGCAGTTTATTGGTGGGGGCCTATGGCTACACCTTC
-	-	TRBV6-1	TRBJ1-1	CASSELKEDKAFF	TGTGCCAGCAGTGAACTAAAAGAGGACAAAGCTTTCTTT
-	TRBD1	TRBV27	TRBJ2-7	CASSLTGTGVHEQYF	TGTGCCAGCAGTTTGACCGGGACAGGGGTTCACGAGCAGTACTTC
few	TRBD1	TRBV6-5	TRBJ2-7	CASSPGQGEFEQYF	TGTGCCAGCAGCCCGGGACAGGGGGAGTTTGAGCAGTACTTC
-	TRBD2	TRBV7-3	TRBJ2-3	CASSFTNGRDTQYF	TGTGCCAGCAGCTTCACAAACGGGAGGGATACGCAGTATTTT
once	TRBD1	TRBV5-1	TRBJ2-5	CASSRRDRERETQYF	TGCGCCAGCAGCAGACGGGACAGGGAAAGAGAGACCCAGTACTTC
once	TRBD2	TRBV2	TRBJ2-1	CASSRTSGRGAYNEQFF	TGTGCCAGCAGTCGGACTAGCGGGAGGGGAGCCTACAATGAGCAGTTCTTC
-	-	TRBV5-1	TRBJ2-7	CASSREVEDSEQYF	TGCGCCAGCAGCAGGGAGGTCGAAGATTCCGAGCAGTACTTC
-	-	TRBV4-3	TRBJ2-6	CASSQDRVSGANVLTF	TGCGCCAGCAGCCAAGATAGAGTCTCTGGGGCCAACGTCCTGACTTTC
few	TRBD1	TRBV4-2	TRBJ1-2	CASSHSSPGSGQGGYGYTF	TGTGCCAGCAGCCACTCTTCTCCGGGTAGCGGACAGGGAGGCTATGGCTACACCTTC
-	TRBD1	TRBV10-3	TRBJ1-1	CAISDPGQKNTEAFF	TGTGCCATCAGCGACCCGGGACAGAAGAACACTGAAGCTTTCTTT